A selection of T cell receptor beta chains follows, all from one sample in a study of blood T cell repertoires in COVID-19. Method: immunoSEQ multiplex PCR; TCRdb's copy keeps in-frame clones and lacks some. The sample carries around 43,000 clones, about 90% recorded once. The source material was peripheral blood. These receptors all come from a woman aged 70-85 years with acute or convalescent COVID-19. CDR3s include the opening cysteine and the closing phenylalanine or tryptophan. D genes are given only for firm matches. Clone size is not always given. Where it is, it says once, few, many or a class for expanded clones.

TRBJ1-5 | . | . | TRBV19 | TGTGCCAGTACCATGGGGGGTGGCAATCAGCCCCAGCATTTT | CASTMGGGNQPQHF
TRBJ1-5 | TRBD1 | . | TRBV18 | TGTGCCAGCTCTCCGCAACAGCCGGGACAGGGCAACAATCAGCCCCAGCATTTT | CASSPQQPGQGNNQPQHF
TRBJ2-5 | TRBD2 | once | TRBV24-1 | TGTGCCACCAGTGATCGTTTAGCGGGAGGGCCCCAAGAGACCCAGTACTTC | CATSDRLAGGPQETQYF
TRBJ1-3 | . | . | TRBV9 | TGTGCCAGCAGCGTAGCGGAGGGAAGTGGAAACACCATATATTTT | CASSVAEGSGNTIYF
TRBJ2-5 | TRBD2 | . | TRBV18 | TGTGCCAGCTCACTTCAACTAGCGGGGACCCAAGAGACCCAGTACTTC | CASSLQLAGTQETQYF
TRBJ2-5 | TRBD1 | . | TRBV19 | TGTGCCAGTAGTTACCGGAAGACCGGGACAGCGCAAGAGACCCAGTACTTC | CASSYRKTGTAQETQYF
TRBJ2-1 | . | . | TRBV7-2 | TGTGCCAGCAGCTTAGCGGCTAGTTCTTCCTACAATGAGCAGTTCTTC | CASSLAASSSYNEQFF
TRBJ2-1 | TRBD2 | . | TRBV11-2 | TGTGCCAGCAGCTTAATCCTAGCGGGAGGTTCAGGGGCGAAGGAGTTCTTC | CASSLILAGGSGAKEFF
TRBJ2-5 | . | . | TRBV24-1 | TGTGCCACCAGTGATTTACAGGGTACCGTGGAGACCCAGTACTTC | CATSDLQGTVETQYF
TRBJ2-3 | TRBD2 | . | TRBV11-3 | TGTGCCAGCAGCTTAGGGACAAGAGGACTAGCGGGAGATTCAGATACGCAGTATTTT | CASSLGTRGLAGDSDTQYF
TRBJ1-1 | TRBD1 | few | TRBV6-5 | TGTGCCAGCAGTTCATTGGGACAGGGGGACACTGAAGCTTTCTTT | CASSSLGQGDTEAFF
TRBJ1-4 | . | once | TRBV14 | TGTGCCAGCAGCCAAGATAACGAGGGAAAACTGTTTTTT | CASSQDNEGKLFF
TRBJ1-3 | . | . | TRBV30 | TGTGCCTGGAGCCCTCGGGGTTTGCCTGGAAACACCATATATTTT | CAWSPRGLPGNTIYF
TRBJ2-1 | . | . | TRBV7-9 | TGTGCCAGCAGCCCGAGCTCCTACAATGAGCAGTTCTTC | CASSPSSYNEQFF
TRBJ1-4 | TRBD1 | once | TRBV18 | TGTGCCAGCTCACGCTCCGGGACAGGGGGTAATGAAAAACTGTTTTTT | CASSRSGTGGNEKLFF
TRBJ2-1 | TRBD1 | . | TRBV6-5 | TGTGCCAGCAGACAGGGGGATCCATCCTACAATGAGCAGTTCTTC | CASRQGDPSYNEQFF
TRBJ1-6 | . | . | TRBV3-1/TRBV3-2 | TGTGCCAGCAGCCAGACCCTACAGAATTCACCCCTCCACTTT | CASSQTLQNSPLHF
TRBJ2-3 | TRBD2 | . | TRBV13 | TGTGCCAGCAGCTTAGCGGGACTAGGGACGATCACAGATACGCAGTATTTT | CASSLAGLGTITDTQYF
TRBJ2-2 | . | . | TRBV19 | TGTGCCAGTAGTATTTGGCCACAGGAGACCGGGGAGCTGTTTTTT | CASSIWPQETGELFF
TRBJ1-1 | TRBD1 | . | TRBV30 | TGTGCCTGGAGTCGGACAGGGTACACTGAAGCTTTCTTT | CAWSRTGYTEAFF
TRBJ1-1 | TRBD1 | . | TRBV11-2 | TGTGCCAGCAGCTTAGTACAGGGGCGGCCTGAAGCTTTCTTT | CASSLVQGRPEAFF
TRBJ2-1 | TRBD1 | . | TRBV19 | TGTGCCAGTAGTATCGGTGACAGGGTTAGGGGTGAGCAGTTCTTC | CASSIGDRVRGEQFF
TRBJ1-4 | TRBD1 | . | TRBV6-6 | TGTGCCAGCAGTTACTCCGGGACAGCTAATGAAAAACTGTTTTTT | CASSYSGTANEKLFF
TRBJ2-1 | . | . | TRBV7-2 | TGTGCCAGCAGCTCCCGGAGGCCAGCTCGCGAGCAGTTCTTC | CASSSRRPAREQFF
TRBJ2-5 | . | . | TRBV6-2/TRBV6-3 | TGTGCCAGCAGTTATGGGATCGGGGGGACCCAGTACTTC | CASSYGIGGTQYF
TRBJ2-2 | . | . | TRBV7-2 | TGTGCCAGGGGGAGACTACTAGAAGACGGACCCGGGGAGCTGTTTTTT | CARGRLLEDGPGELFF
TRBJ2-1 | . | . | TRBV5-1 | TGCGCCAGCAGCTTGGATAGCAGCTCCTACAATGAGCAGTTCTTC | CASSLDSSSYNEQFF
TRBJ2-3 | . | . | TRBV11-2 | TGTGCCAGCAGCTTATACGGCGGGACGGCGCCAGATACGCAGTATTTT | CASSLYGGTAPDTQYF
TRBJ2-5 | . | . | TRBV11-3 | TGTGCCAGCAGCCCACAAGAAGAGACCCAGTACTTC | CASSPQEETQYF
TRBJ1-5 | . | . | TRBV5-1 | TGCGCCAGCAGCTCGGGGGTACCATATCAGCCCCAGCATTTT | CASSSGVPYQPQHF
TRBJ2-3 | . | once | TRBV5-1 | TGCGCCAGCAGATACAGGGTCAGCACAGATACGCAGTATTTT | CASRYRVSTDTQYF
TRBJ1-2 | TRBD1 | . | TRBV27 | TGTGCCAGCAGTTTTACCCGGGACAGGTTCTTAGGCTACACCTTC | CASSFTRDRFLGYTF
TRBJ1-2 | TRBD1 | once | TRBV18 | TGTGCCAGCTCTCGGCAGGGGGAGGTAGTCAACTATGGCTACACCTTC | CASSRQGEVVNYGYTF
TRBJ1-3 | . | . | TRBV6-5 | TGTGCCAGCAGTTATCACGGACAGCTCTCTGGAAACACCATATATTTT | CASSYHGQLSGNTIYF
TRBJ1-4 | TRBD1 | . | TRBV30 | TGTGCCTGGGCACGTTCAGGGGGCAGTGAAAAACTGTTTTTT | CAWARSGGSEKLFF
TRBJ2-2 | . | . | TRBV28 | TGTGCCAGCAGGGGGCCCGGGGAGCTGTTTTTT | CASRGPGELFF
TRBJ1-2 | TRBD1 | . | TRBV6-5 | TGTGCCAGCAGTCCTCAGGGCGGGACAGGGGGAGGCTACACCTTC | CASSPQGGTGGGYTF
TRBJ2-1 | TRBD2 | . | TRBV4-3 | TGCGCCAGCAGCCAAGCGCCTACTAGCGGGAGGGCCTATGAGCAGTTCTTC | CASSQAPTSGRAYEQFF
TRBJ2-5 | TRBD2 | . | TRBV7-2 | TGTGCCAGCAGCTTAGCCCTAGCGGGGGGGCAAGAGACCCAGTACTTC | CASSLALAGGQETQYF
TRBJ1-4 | TRBD1 | . | TRBV28 | TGTGCCAGCGCCGGGACAGGGACTGAAAAACTGTTTTTT | CASAGTGTEKLFF
TRBJ2-1 | . | . | TRBV27 | TGTGCCAGCAGTTTCGCCTTGGGCCTTGCCCCTGTTGAGCAGTTCTTC | CASSFALGLAPVEQFF
TRBJ1-5 | TRBD1 | . | TRBV6-1 | TGTGCCAGCAGTGCACTCTGGGACAGGGCTGTGAAAAGCAATCAGCCCCAGCATTTT | CASSALWDRAVKSNQPQHF
TRBJ1-5 | . | once | TRBV2 | TGTGCCAGCAGGGAAACCAGGGAAAGTCAGCCCCAGCATTTT | CASRETRESQPQHF
TRBJ1-2 | . | . | TRBV7-2 | TGTGCCAGCAGCTTAGCCCCAGGTACTAACTATGGCTACACCTTC | CASSLAPGTNYGYTF
TRBJ2-6 | TRBD1 | . | TRBV3-1/TRBV3-2 | TGTGCCAGCAGGCCCGACAGGGGCCGGGGGGCCAACGTCCTGACTTTC | CASRPDRGRGANVLTF
TRBJ1-3 | TRBD1 | few | TRBV6-5 | TGTGCCAGCAGCCTACAGGGGGCTTCAGGAAACACCATATATTTT | CASSLQGASGNTIYF
TRBJ1-4 | . | . | TRBV29-1 | TGCGTGGCGGTCGGTGGGGCCGAAAAACTGTTTTTT | CVAVGGAEKLFF
TRBJ2-2 | . | . | TRBV12-3/TRBV12-4 | TGTGCCAGCAGTTTTTACGGGGAGCTGTTTTTT | CASSFYGELFF
TRBJ1-5 | . | few | TRBV6-5 | TGTGCCAGCAGTTACTCGATTCAGGGTAGCAATCAGCCCCAGCATTTT | CASSYSIQGSNQPQHF
TRBJ2-3 | TRBD1 | . | TRBV7-9 | TGTGCCAGCAGGAATGACAGGGTCCAGCCAGATACGCAGTATTTT | CASRNDRVQPDTQYF
TRBJ2-4 | . | . | TRBV3-1/TRBV3-2 | TGTGCCAGCAGCGAGCGTCCCAAAAACATTCAGTACTTC | CASSERPKNIQYF
TRBJ2-2 | TRBD2 | few | TRBV4-2 | TGTGCCAGCAGCTCCGGACTAGCGGGACTTAACACCGGGGAGCTGTTTTTT | CASSSGLAGLNTGELFF
TRBJ1-1 | TRBD1 | few | TRBV2 | TGTGCCAGCAGGACAGGGCCCGAGTCCGAAACTGAAGCTTTCTTT | CASRTGPESETEAFF
TRBJ2-1 | TRBD2 | . | TRBV18 | TGTGCCAGCTCATTACTAGCGGGAGGACAGAACAATGAGCAGTTCTTC | CASSLLAGGQNNEQFF
TRBJ2-6 | . | few | TRBV4-1 | TGCGCCAGCAGCCACACGAGAGAATCTGGGGCCAACGTCCTGACTTTC | CASSHTRESGANVLTF